This TCR beta chain was observed in a study of response to subunit inactivated influenza vaccine. Whole-study results and caveats: The authors put forward the suggestion that each seasonal influenza vaccination may bring in only a limited number of new T cells.

V lost 3 bases, J lost 7 bases, and 10 bases lay in between. The CDR3 totals 13 residues. As concerns this clonotype: Its specificity is not known.

Each CDR3 protein gets one entry after TCRdb re-called the RT-PCR reads with MiXCR. The sample includes approximately 530,000 distinct CDR3 sequences, approximately 7.6% of them seen just once. The chain employs TRBV12-3 or TRBV12-4 and TRBJ1-5; a possible D gene is TRBD1 (6 bases). The clonotype was recovered from a man aged 45 to 75 who received an inactivated influenza vaccine. The sequenced sample was PBMCs from blood, obtained approximately 25 months after vaccination. This CDR3 reads CASSFQGRQPQHF. As DNA, the CDR3 is TGTGCCAGCAGTTTCCAGGGGAGACAGCCCCAGCATTTT.